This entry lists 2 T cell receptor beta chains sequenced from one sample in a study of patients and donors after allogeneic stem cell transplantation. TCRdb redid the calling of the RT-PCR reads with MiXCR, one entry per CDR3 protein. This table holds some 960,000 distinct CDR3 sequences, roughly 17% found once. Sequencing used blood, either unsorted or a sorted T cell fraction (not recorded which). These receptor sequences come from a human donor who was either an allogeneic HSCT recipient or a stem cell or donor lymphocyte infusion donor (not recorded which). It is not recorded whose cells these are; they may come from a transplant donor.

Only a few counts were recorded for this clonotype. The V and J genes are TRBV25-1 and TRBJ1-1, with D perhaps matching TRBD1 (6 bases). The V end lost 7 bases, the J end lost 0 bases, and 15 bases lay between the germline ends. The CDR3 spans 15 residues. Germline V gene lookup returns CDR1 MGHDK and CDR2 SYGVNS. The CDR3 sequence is CASTEGGGLNTEAFF. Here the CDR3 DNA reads TGTGCCAGCACCGAAGGGGGGGGATTGAACACTGAAGCTTTCTTT.

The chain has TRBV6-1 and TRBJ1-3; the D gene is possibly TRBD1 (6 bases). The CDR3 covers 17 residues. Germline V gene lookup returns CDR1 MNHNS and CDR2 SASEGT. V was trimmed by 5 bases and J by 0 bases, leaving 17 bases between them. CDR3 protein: CASSPDRLYSSGNTIYF. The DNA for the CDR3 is TGTGCCAGCAGTCCCGACAGGCTTTATTCCTCTGGAAACACCATATATTTT.